This entry describes one T cell receptor (beta chain). Its antigen is as yet unknown. This sample was included in a study of cytomegalovirus exposure and HLA in healthy donors. The PCR ran on 60 Vbeta and 13 Jbeta primers. Clones were sequenced by immunoSEQ multiplex PCR, and TCRdb holds only the in-frame ones, with some missing. The table records some 250,000 clones, 82% of them present only once. The study, taken as a whole, reports: Most likely, a cluster of highly shared sequence variants arose as a sequencing artifact.

The sequenced sample was PBMCs. The TCR sequence derives from a woman between 40 and 55 years old in good health and CMV-seropositive.

For the CDR3, the DNA is TGTGCCAGCAGCTTGCGAGGTAGCGGGACCCCCTCTTTGGGTGAGCAGTTCTTC. Protein: CASSLRGSGTPSLGEQFF. The V and J genes are TRBV7-2 and TRBJ2-1; 8 bases line up with TRBD2. The trim removed 3 bases at V and 9 bases at J, leaving 19 bases unmatched. Germline assignment: CDR1 SGHTA and CDR2 FQGNSA. This CDR3 is built from 18 residues.